This T cell receptor (beta chain) was captured in a study of glioma-infiltrating T cells after dendritic cell vaccination. Study details: Monocyte-derived dendritic cells, cultured approximately 7 days with IL-4 and GM-CSF, were pulsed with autologous tumor lysate.

CDR3 length: 16 residues. In germline, CDR1 is LGHNA, CDR2 YNFKEQ. The V segment lost 4 bases and the J segment 1 base; nucleotides outside the gene matches: 6. Repertoires were generated with immunoSEQ multiplex PCR, while TCRdb's copy carries only in-frame clones and drops some. This sample has 75,000 to 95,000 clones, with around 87% found just once. Stated time point: after dendritic cell vaccination, including at tumor progression/relapse. Selection required adequate fresh-frozen tumor tissue plus more than two years' survival data. Before vaccination, two weeks after the third vaccination, and at progression, PBMC were collected.

Sequenced material: blood, taken after dendritic cell vaccination. This rearrangement joins TRBV4-2 to TRBJ1-3; 8 nucleotides agree with TRBD1. The sequence was collected from a human donor with glioblastoma. CDR3 nucleotide sequence: TGTGCCAGCAGCCGGACAGGGACCTTTTCTGGAAACACCATATATTTT. Translating it yields CASSRTGTFSGNTIYF.